This passage covers 27 T cell receptor beta chains from one sample sequenced in a study of T-cell reconstitution after alpha-beta-depleted transplantation in children. Unique molecular identifiers were built into the TCRbeta library. TCRdb fed the PCR reads into MiXCR, producing one record per CDR3 protein. The repertoire consists of 100,000 to 120,000 distinct CDR3 sequences, with 5% to 8% occurring once and the leading ten covering 20% to 25%. The sequenced sample was PBMCs, mostly from graft donor cells, obtained 360 days after TCRalphabeta/CD19-depleted stem cell transplant. These receptor sequences come from a male patient between 2 and 10 years old who had a stem cell transplant for acute lymphoblastic leukemia, so the T cells may come from the graft donor.

In this sample, this clonotype turned up many times. The J gene is TRBJ2-7, the V gene TRBV7-9; 7 positions agree with TRBD2. The V and J ends lost 5 bases and 2 bases, in that order; junction bases with no gene match: 6. CDR1 SEHNR and CDR2 FQNEAQ come from the germline V gene (reference sequence). The length of the CDR3 is 14 residues. CDR3 in amino acids: CASSRGEGPYEQYF. The CDR3 DNA sequence: TGTGCCAGCAGCCGCGGGGAGGGACCCTACGAGCAGTACTTC.

This clonotype was detected ten times or more. The chain combines TRBV6-5 with TRBJ2-5, with 8 bases identical to TRBD2. Germline CDR1 and CDR2: MNHEY and SVGAGI. The CDR3 is 16 residues long. The V segment lost 0 bases and the J segment 5 bases; nucleotides outside the gene matches: 8. The CDR3 is CASSYSPAGDIETQYF. The CDR3 region has the DNA TGTGCCAGCAGTTACTCTCCAGCGGGGGACATCGAGACCCAGTACTTC.

The sample holds a few counts of this clonotype. The gene calls are TRBV29-1 and TRBJ1-2, with D perhaps TRBD1 (6 bases). Looked up from germline, CDR1 is SQVTM and CDR2 is ANQGSEA. V dropped 6 bases and J dropped 0 bases, with 23 bases sitting between them. The CDR3 is 17 amino acids. The CDR3 nucleotides read TGCAGCGTGGGGGCGGGGGAGGGGGTCCCCTCTAACTATGGCTACACCTTC. Amino acids: CSVGAGEGVPSNYGYTF.

The chain employs TRBV7-9 and TRBJ2-1; 7 positions agree with TRBD2. V lost 4 bases to trimming and J lost 7 bases; unmatched junction nucleotides: 7. The CDR3 totals 14 residues. Per the germline V gene, CDR1 is SEHNR and CDR2 is FQNEAQ (reference sequence). The DNA of the CDR3 is TGTGCCAGCAGCTCCTCGACTAGCAAAAATGAGCAGTTCTTC. Amino acid sequence: CASSSSTSKNEQFF.

This clonotype was picked up a small number of times. This rearrangement joins TRBV20-1 to TRBJ2-7; no definite D call. This CDR3 is 13 amino acids long. Looked up from germline, CDR1 is DFQATT and CDR2 is SNEGSKA (reference sequence). V lost 0 bases, J lost 4 bases, and 10 bases lay in between. CDR3 in DNA: TGCAGTGCTAGAGAGGCCGGAATTTACGAGCAGTACTTC. It specifies CSAREAGIYEQYF.

This clonotype was observed a handful of times. J is TRBJ2-5 and V is TRBV20-1; no clear D. This CDR3 spans 14 amino acids. The V end lost 5 bases, the J end lost 1 base, and 14 bases lay between the germline ends. CDR1 and CDR2 (germline): DFQATT, SNEGSKA (reference sequence). CDR3: CSAPPGTTQETQYF. The CDR3 region has the DNA TGCAGTGCTCCCCCCGGTACTACCCAAGAGACCCAGTACTTC.

This clonotype was observed at least ten times. The chain is built from TRBV3-1 and TRBJ1-1; a weak D match, TRBD1 (6 bases). The germline V and J ends were trimmed by 0 bases and 5 bases, with 19 bases remaining between them. The CDR3 covers 17 residues. Per the germline V gene, CDR1 is LGHDT and CDR2 is YNNKEL (reference sequence). The CDR3 spells CASSQDSPGEARTEAFF. The CDR3 nucleotides read TGTGCCAGCAGCCAAGATTCGCCAGGGGAGGCTAGGACTGAAGCTTTCTTT.

This clonotype came up many times. Here the CDR3 DNA reads TGTGCCAGCAGCCATATCGGCGGGGGGGCCCCCGATACGCAGTATTTT. This encodes CASSHIGGGAPDTQYF. The chain links TRBV4-2 to TRBJ2-3; 9 nucleotides agree with TRBD2. Germline values: CDR1 LGHNA, CDR2 YNFKEQ. The junction had 10 bases not matched to a gene; V was cut back by 3 bases and J by 6 bases. The CDR3 consists of 16 residues.

This clonotype was seen a handful of times. The chain couples TRBV6-2 or TRBV6-3 to TRBJ2-2; no reliable D call. Trimming took 3 bases from V and 6 from J, leaving 8 bases between them. This CDR3 region has 13 residues. Germline CDR1 reads MNHEY; CDR2 reads SVGEGT. CDR3 DNA sequence: TGTGCCAGCAGTTATGGCTTTCCCGGGGAGCTGTTTTTT. Protein sequence: CASSYGFPGELFF.

The V call is TRBV9, the J call TRBJ2-1; perhaps TRBD1 as D (6 bases). V was cut by 4 bases and J by 2 bases, with 16 bases left in between. This CDR3 has 16 amino acids. Germline CDR1 SGDLS, CDR2 YYNGEE. The DNA for the CDR3 is TGTGCCAGCAGCCCGAGGGGGATAGGGGCCTACAATGAGCAGTTCTTC. The encoded protein is CASSPRGIGAYNEQFF.

V gene TRBV5-1 combines with J gene TRBJ2-7, with 7 bases lining up with TRBD2. The CDR3 is 14 residues long. After removal of 4 bases from V and 1 base from J, the junction contained 5 bases not matched to a gene. Germline values: CDR1 SGHRS, CDR2 YFSETQ. CDR3 in amino acids: CASSILGGSYEQYF. DNA for the CDR3: TGCGCCAGCAGCATTCTCGGGGGGTCCTACGAGCAGTACTTC.

This clonotype was picked up many times. CDR3 sequence (DNA): TGTGCCAGCTCACCCTCCGACAGGGGAGCTTTCTTT. The encoded protein is CASSPSDRGAFF. V is TRBV18 and J is TRBJ1-1; 8 nucleotides align to TRBD1. Germline assignment: CDR1 KGHSH and CDR2 LQKENI. The CDR3 extends over 12 amino acids. Unmatched junction bases numbered 4, after V lost 3 bases and J lost 10 bases.

The chain combines TRBV5-1 with TRBJ2-5; D is possibly TRBD2 (7 bases). CDR1 is SGHRS, CDR2 YFSETQ, per germline. The CDR3 spans 15 residues. V lost 4 bases and J 2 bases, leaving 15 bases between the germline ends. In DNA, the CDR3 is TGCGCCAGCAGCAGTGTCGGGGGGCTTCAAGAGACCCAGTACTTC. As protein: CASSSVGGLQETQYF.

This clonotype was seen many times. This sequence joins TRBV7-9 and TRBJ2-7, with TRBD1 matching over 8 bases. There are 12 residues in the CDR3. The germline V gene encodes CDR1 SEHNR and CDR2 FQNEAQ (reference sequence). Losses at the gene ends were 7 bases for V and 5 bases for J; bases not matched to a gene: 4. This CDR3 reads CASTLQGDEQYF. CDR3 in DNA: TGTGCCAGCACCCTACAGGGGGACGAGCAGTACTTC.

In this sample, this clonotype turned up many times. V is TRBV4-3 and J is TRBJ1-2; tentative D call: TRBD1 (5 bases). The CDR3 has 17 residues. Between the trimmed V and J ends, which lost 2 bases and 8 bases, there was a span of 24 bases. Germline CDR1 and CDR2: LGHNA and YSLEER. The CDR3 DNA follows: TGCGCCAGCAGCCAAAGATCCACCAGGGACCCTAGGGACGGCTACACCTTC. It yields the protein CASSQRSTRDPRDGYTF.

This clonotype was seen a handful of times. The J gene is TRBJ2-7, the V gene TRBV20-1; either TRBD1 or TRBD2 may supply D (5 bases each). V was cut by 5 bases and J by 2 bases, with 28 bases left in between. Per the germline V gene, CDR1 is DFQATT and CDR2 is SNEGSKA (reference sequence). The CDR3 runs 18 residues. The CDR3 protein is CSAYRDHVISSFAYEQYF. The CDR3 DNA follows: TGCAGTGCTTACCGGGACCACGTAATAAGCTCATTTGCCTACGAGCAGTACTTC.

This clonotype was observed a handful of times. The chain combines TRBV7-9 with TRBJ2-7; TRBD1 is a possible D gene (6 bases). Germline loops: CDR1 SEHNR, CDR2 FQNEAQ (reference sequence). There are 14 residues in the CDR3. The V end lost 5 bases, the J end lost 5 bases, and 16 bases lay between the germline ends. CDR3 in amino acids: CASSIQGILNEQYF. The CDR3 DNA reads as TGTGCCAGCAGCATACAGGGAATTCTGAACGAGCAGTACTTC.

This clonotype was seen at least ten times. V usage is TRBV3-1 and J usage is TRBJ2-2; D is unclear. The CDR3 contains 13 residues. Trimming left V 6 bases short and J 1 base short, with 6 bases between. Germline loops: CDR1 LGHDT, CDR2 YNNKEL (reference sequence). DNA for the CDR3: TGTGCCAGCAGGGAAGGGAACACCGGGGAGCTGTTTTTT. Amino acid sequence: CASREGNTGELFF.

This clonotype came up many times. The gene calls are TRBV7-8 and TRBJ2-1; a weak D match, TRBD1 (5 bases). V shed 0 bases and J shed 2 bases, with 17 bases lying between them. Looked up from germline, CDR1 is SGHVS and CDR2 is FQNEAQ. The CDR3 spans 18 residues. The CDR3 region is CASSLAGVTGLPYNEQFF. The CDR3 nucleotides are TGTGCCAGCAGCTTAGCTGGGGTCACAGGTCTACCCTACAATGAGCAGTTCTTC.

This clonotype was detected many times. CDR3 amino acids: CASSQLLRKRGTDTQYF. DNA for the CDR3: TGTGCCAGCAGCCAGCTCTTAAGGAAACGCGGCACAGATACGCAGTATTTT. V and J are TRBV11-2 and TRBJ2-3; D unclear. CDR1 and CDR2 from the germline V gene are SGHAT and FQNNGV. Trimming left V 5 bases short and J 1 base short, with 19 bases between. There are 17 residues in the CDR3. The entire variable domain, with the rest obtained from reference TRBV11-2 and TRBJ2-3, is as follows: EAGVAQSPRYKIIEKRQSVAFWCNPISGHATLYWYQQILGQGPKLLIQFQNNGVVDDSQLPKDRFSAERLKGVDSTLKIQPAKLEDSAVYLCASSQLLRKRGTDTQYFGPGTRLTVL.

Concerning this clonotype itself: With a much larger clone just one base away, this may be a read error. The chain employs TRBV28 and TRBJ2-7; tentatively, D is TRBD2 (6 bases). Germline V gene lookup returns CDR1 MDHEN and CDR2 SYDVKM. The V end lost 2 bases, the J end lost 0 bases, and 14 bases lay between the germline ends. The CDR3 is made up of 16 amino acids. The CDR3 reads CASSLASVPYSYEQYF. CDR3 sequence (DNA): TGTGCCAGCAGTTTAGCTAGCGTCCCTTACTCCTACGAGCAGTACTTC.

This clonotype was detected many times. This chain uses TRBV28 with TRBJ2-7; D uncertain. This CDR3 is built from 12 residues. The V gene's germline CDR1 is MDHEN and CDR2 SYDVKM. Trimming shortened V by 3 bases and J by 3 bases, and 6 bases separated the two germline ends. The CDR3 DNA reads as TGTGCCAGCAGTTTCTCCCTCTACGAGCAGTACTTC. It encodes CASSFSLYEQYF.

This clonotype was seen at least ten times. The V call is TRBV6-1, the J call TRBJ2-3; 8 bases match TRBD2. CDR3 size: 14 residues. Germline CDR1 reads MNHNS; CDR2 reads SASEGT. V lost 6 bases, J lost 3 bases, and 5 bases stayed unmatched. CDR3 in amino acids: CASRELADTDTQYF. The DNA of the CDR3 is TGTGCCAGCAGAGAACTAGCGGATACAGATACGCAGTATTTT.

This clonotype was counted between two and nine times. The chain is built from TRBV6-1 and TRBJ2-5; perhaps TRBD2 as D (5 bases). Germline V gives CDR1 MNHNS, CDR2 SASEGT. The CDR3 has 15 amino acids. Trimming removed 6 bases at V and 3 bases at J, with 17 bases between. The CDR3 spells CASSDPGIPKETQYF. The CDR3 DNA reads as TGTGCCAGCAGCGACCCGGGGATTCCAAAAGAGACCCAGTACTTC.

This clonotype was counted ten times or more. V gene TRBV2 combines with J gene TRBJ2-1; D call uncertain. V was shortened by 6 bases and J by 6 bases, with 6 bases between the two germline ends. Germline V gene sequence: CDR1 SNHLY, CDR2 FYNNEI. CDR3 length: 11 amino acids. The CDR3 nucleotides are TGTGCCAGCAGGTTCGGCAATGAGCAGTTCTTC. This sequence encodes CASRFGNEQFF.

This clonotype was detected only a few times. The rearrangement links TRBV4-3 to TRBJ1-5; D is uncertain. Trimming left V 4 bases short and J 0 bases short, with 10 bases between. Germline values: CDR1 LGHNA, CDR2 YSLEER. This CDR3 region has 15 residues. CDR3 in DNA: TGCGCCAGCAGCCTTTCAAAGTTTAGCAATCAGCCCCAGCATTTT. It translates to CASSLSKFSNQPQHF.

In this sample, this clonotype turned up many times. This chain links TRBV7-2 with TRBJ1-2, with 12 nucleotides matching TRBD1. The CDR3 has 17 residues. V was clipped by 10 bases and J by 5 bases; unmatched bases: 17. Germline CDR1 reads SGHTA; CDR2 reads FQGNSA. CDR3 sequence (DNA): TGTGCCACCGCCTGGGACAGGGGGCGCAGACCCACATATGGCTACACCTTC. Translated, it gives CATAWDRGRRPTYGYTF.